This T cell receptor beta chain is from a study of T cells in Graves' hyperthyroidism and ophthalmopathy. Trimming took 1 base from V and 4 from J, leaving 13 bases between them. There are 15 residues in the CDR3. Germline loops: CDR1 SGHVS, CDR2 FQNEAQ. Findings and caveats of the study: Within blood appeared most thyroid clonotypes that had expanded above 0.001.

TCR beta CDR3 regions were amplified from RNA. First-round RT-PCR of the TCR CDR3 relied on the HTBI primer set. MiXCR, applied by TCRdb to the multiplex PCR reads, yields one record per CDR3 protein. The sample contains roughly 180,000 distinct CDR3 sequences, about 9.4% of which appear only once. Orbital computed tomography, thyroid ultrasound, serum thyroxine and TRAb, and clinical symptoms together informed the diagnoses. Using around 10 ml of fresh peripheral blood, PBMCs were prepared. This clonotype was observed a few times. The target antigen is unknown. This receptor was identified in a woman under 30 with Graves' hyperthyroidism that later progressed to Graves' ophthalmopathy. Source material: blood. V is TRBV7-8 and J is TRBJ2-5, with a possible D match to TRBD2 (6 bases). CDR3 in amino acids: CASSLERTKRETQYF. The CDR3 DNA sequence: TGTGCCAGCAGCTTAGAACGGACTAAAAGAGAGACCCAGTACTTC.